Listed below are T cell receptor beta chains from one sample, sequenced in a study of T-cell memory formation after mild COVID-19. MiXCR, run by TCRdb on the 5' RACE reads, gives a single entry per CDR3 protein. The profile shows hundreds of thousands of distinct CDR3 sequences, less than 9.5% of them singletons. The source material was PBMCs or a T cell subset sorted from them (not recorded which). The receptors derive from a man in his late teens or twenties who had mild COVID-19 (a few samples of this study predate the infection). Cell type and time point are not known. Each CDR3 is given with its conserved first and last residue. Each record gives: J gene, V gene, D gene, clone size, CDR3 DNA, CDR3 protein. D genes are given only for firm matches. Not all rows give a size; the values are once, few, many and, for expanded clones, a class.

j_call: TRBJ2-7; v_call: TRBV15; d_call: TRBD1; clone_size: -; cdr3_nt: TGTGCCACCAGCAGAGATGGGAGAGGGGGCAGCGAGCAGTACTTC; cdr3_aa: CATSRDGRGGSEQYF
j_call: TRBJ2-1; v_call: TRBV28; d_call: TRBD2; clone_size: -; cdr3_nt: TGTGCCAGCAGTCAACCGGGACTAGCTGGAGATGAGCAGTTCTTC; cdr3_aa: CASSQPGLAGDEQFF
j_call: TRBJ1-2; v_call: TRBV20-1; d_call: -; clone_size: -; cdr3_nt: TGCAGTGCTAGATATGGAGGGGGGGCTTATGGCTACACCTTC; cdr3_aa: CSARYGGGAYGYTF
j_call: TRBJ1-2; v_call: TRBV7-2; d_call: -; clone_size: -; cdr3_nt: TGTGCCAGCAGCTTTGCCGGGGCTGGCTACACCTTC; cdr3_aa: CASSFAGAGYTF
j_call: TRBJ2-3; v_call: TRBV30; d_call: TRBD1; clone_size: few; cdr3_nt: TGTGCCTGGAGTTGGGGACAGGGAGCAGATACGCAGTATTTT; cdr3_aa: CAWSWGQGADTQYF
j_call: TRBJ1-6; v_call: TRBV10-3; d_call: TRBD1; clone_size: -; cdr3_nt: TGTGCCATCAGTGAGCGACTGGGACAGGGGAACTCACCCCTCCACTTT; cdr3_aa: CAISERLGQGNSPLHF
j_call: TRBJ2-3; v_call: TRBV7-2; d_call: -; clone_size: -; cdr3_nt: TGTGCCAGCAGCTTAGCACTGGGTAGCACAGATACGCAGTATTTT; cdr3_aa: CASSLALGSTDTQYF
j_call: TRBJ1-6; v_call: TRBV4-3; d_call: TRBD1; clone_size: -; cdr3_nt: TGCGCCAGCAGCCAAGAGGGCAGGGGGGGATATAATTCACCCCTCCACTTT; cdr3_aa: CASSQEGRGGYNSPLHF
j_call: TRBJ2-5; v_call: TRBV3-1; d_call: -; clone_size: -; cdr3_nt: TGTGCCAGCAGCCATGTGGGGGCGCACGGAGAGACCCAGTACTTC; cdr3_aa: CASSHVGAHGETQYF
j_call: TRBJ2-1; v_call: TRBV7-8; d_call: -; clone_size: -; cdr3_nt: TGTGCCAGCAGCTTTTCCCTGGGGGGCACCTACAATGAGCAGTTCTTC; cdr3_aa: CASSFSLGGTYNEQFF
j_call: TRBJ2-7; v_call: TRBV29-1; d_call: -; clone_size: few; cdr3_nt: TGCAGCGTTGTCGGCCCTGCACCTCCCTACGAGCAGTACTTC; cdr3_aa: CSVVGPAPPYEQYF